Shown below are 28 T cell receptor beta chains from a single sample sequenced in a study of shared clonotypes between healthy human individuals. Profiling relied on immunoSEQ multiplex PCR, and the TCRdb table lists in-frame clones only, not all of them. The repertoire consists of roughly 2.5 million clones, with more than 80% occurring once and the leading ten covering 0.11% to 0.15%. Sequencing was done on a sample of naive CD4+ T cells sorted from blood. Subset specified: CD45RA+ positively selected. The receptors derive from a man between 18 and 35 years old in good health.

The chain has TRBV6-6 and TRBJ2-1; 9 bases agree with TRBD2. The CDR3 has 15 residues. CDR1 and CDR2 (germline): MNHNY, SVGAGI (reference sequence). J lost 4 bases, V lost 8 bases, and 9 bases had no gene match. The CDR3 protein is CASVAGEGWYNEQFF. The CDR3 nucleotides are TGTGCCAGCGTAGCGGGAGAGGGATGGTACAATGAGCAGTTCTTC.

This chain joins TRBV27 and TRBJ2-7; D gene unclear. The V gene's germline CDR1 is MNHEY and CDR2 SMNVEV (reference sequence). The germline V and J ends were trimmed by 6 bases and 2 bases, with 17 bases remaining between them. The CDR3 runs 15 residues. CDR3: CASRPETLQAYEQYF. As DNA, the CDR3 is TGTGCCAGCAGACCTGAAACTCTCCAAGCCTACGAGCAGTACTTC.

The chain recombines TRBV2 with TRBJ2-1; unclear D gene. V gave up 4 bases and J gave up 13 bases, with 17 bases separating them. This CDR3 has 13 residues. The germline V gene has CDR1 SNHLY and CDR2 FYNNEI. The DNA of the CDR3 is TGTGCCAGCAGTGTAGGGCGAAAGGATATTCAGTTCTTC. Amino acid sequence: CASSVGRKDIQFF.

The chain links TRBV2 to TRBJ2-7, with D unclear. The V gene lost 5 bases and the J gene lost 3 bases, with 14 bases spanning the gap. The germline V gene has CDR1 SNHLY and CDR2 FYNNEI. The CDR3 has 14 residues. This CDR3 reads CASSTNMGSYEQYF. In DNA form, the CDR3 reads TGTGCCAGCAGTACCAACATGGGCAGCTACGAGCAGTACTTC.

This clone has just one count. The CDR3 DNA follows: TGTGCCAGCAGTCAGGGGGTAGGAGATACGCAGTATTTT. This encodes CASSQGVGDTQYF. The rearrangement uses TRBV6-4 and TRBJ2-3, with 7 bases lining up with TRBD1. The CDR3 has 13 residues. Unmatched junction bases numbered 4, after V lost 5 bases and J lost 5 bases. Germline values: CDR1 MRHNA, CDR2 SNTAGT.

The chain carries TRBV5-1 and TRBJ2-7; the D gene is possibly TRBD1 (5 bases). The V gene's germline CDR1 is SGHRS and CDR2 YFSETQ. V gave up 6 bases and J gave up 0 bases, with 10 bases separating them. The CDR3 is 13 residues long. CDR3 DNA sequence: TGCGCCAGCAAACTGGACAACTCCTACGAGCAGTACTTC. It yields the protein CASKLDNSYEQYF.

The genes are TRBV21-1 and TRBJ1-1; TRBD1 is taken as the D call from the table, unchecked against the DNA. TRBV21-1 is a recognized pseudogene. There are 15 residues in the CDR3. CDR3 sequence: CASSAYRGPLTEAFF. CDR3 DNA sequence: TGTGCCAGCAGCGCGTACAGGGGGCCTTTGACTGAAGCTTTCTTT.

This chain connects TRBV10-3 to TRBJ2-3; 10 positions match TRBD2. CDR3 size: 15 residues. Trimming cost V 7 bases and J 3 bases; bases outside gene matches: 7. CDR1 and CDR2 (germline): ENHRY, SYGVKD. The CDR3 region is CAITASGGRTDTQYF. As DNA, the CDR3 is TGTGCCATCACCGCTAGCGGGGGTAGGACAGATACGCAGTATTTT.

The chain employs TRBV6-6 and TRBJ1-5; D not certain. CDR1 is MNHNY and CDR2 is SVGAGI in the germline V gene (reference sequence). V lost 4 bases to trimming and J lost 9 bases, with 10 bases between them. The CDR3 is 12 amino acids. The CDR3 region is CASSWEGGPQHF. CDR3 DNA sequence: TGTGCCAGCAGTTGGGAGGGTGGGCCCCAGCATTTT.

The chain recombines TRBV5-5 with TRBJ2-7; tentatively, D is TRBD1 (5 bases). The CDR3 totals 16 residues. V dropped 1 base and J dropped 7 bases, with 21 bases sitting between them. The germline gives CDR1 SGHKS, CDR2 YYEKEE (reference sequence). The CDR3: CASSLPWGPQAKEQYF. The CDR3 coding sequence is TGTGCCAGCAGCTTGCCCTGGGGCCCTCAAGCGAAGGAGCAGTACTTC.

This clone was seen once. CDR3 amino acids: CASSPPVGGRASNEQFF. The CDR3 bases are TGTGCCAGCTCACCACCCGTTGGCGGGAGGGCCTCTAATGAGCAGTTCTTC. The chain carries TRBV18 and TRBJ2-1, with TRBD2 matching 9 bases. The length of the CDR3 is 17 residues. J was trimmed by 7 bases and V by 0 bases; bases with no gene match: 10. The germline gives CDR1 KGHSH, CDR2 LQKENI.

This chain links TRBV6-4 with TRBJ1-4; D call uncertain. CDR3 length: 16 amino acids. Germline values: CDR1 MRHNA, CDR2 SNTAGT. Between the trimmed V and J ends, which lost 6 bases and 0 bases, there was a span of 14 bases. CDR3 loop: CASSLNRLSTNEKLFF. CDR3 nucleotides: TGTGCCAGCAGCTTAAACAGATTATCAACTAATGAAAAACTGTTTTTT.

The chain has TRBV7-6 and TRBJ2-6, with 8 nucleotides matching TRBD1. The V gene's germline CDR1 is SGHVS and CDR2 FNYEAQ. The CDR3 totals 17 residues. V shed 3 bases and J 2 bases; nucleotides not matched to a gene: 6. CDR3 residues: CASSFGTGLTGANVLTF. In DNA form, the CDR3 reads TGTGCCAGCAGCTTCGGGACAGGTCTAACTGGGGCCAACGTCCTGACTTTC. Based on the CDR3 plus reference TRBV7-6 and TRBJ2-6, the full variable domain is GAGVSQSPRYKVTKRGQDVALRCDPISGHVSLYWYRQALGQGPEFLTYFNYEAQQDKSGLPNDRFSAERPEGSISTLTIQRTEQRDSAMYRCASSFGTGLTGANVLTFGAGSRLTVL.

The V call is TRBV30, the J call TRBJ1-1; TRBD1 matches at 10 bases. J was trimmed by 1 base and V by 1 base; bases with no gene match: 15. CDR3 size: 19 residues. Germline assignment: CDR1 GTSNPN and CDR2 SVGIG (reference sequence). Written as DNA, the CDR3 is TGTGCCTGGAGTGGATTACGAAGGACAGGGGGACGCTCGAACACTGAAGCTTTCTTT. It encodes CAWSGLRRTGGRSNTEAFF.

This chain uses TRBV10-1 with TRBJ2-7; D might be TRBD1 or TRBD2, each matching 5 bases. The CDR3 consists of 14 residues. The V gene's germline CDR1 is WNHNN and CDR2 SYGVQD (reference sequence). The ends were cut back, 4 bases at V and 7 bases at J, with 17 bases in the middle. This chain's CDR3 is CASSAGTKRGEQYF. In DNA, the CDR3 is TGCGCCAGCAGTGCCGGGACCAAAAGAGGGGAGCAGTACTTC.

This chain connects TRBV6-1 to TRBJ2-3; 8 bases fit TRBD1. V was pared by 5 bases and J by 2 bases, with 6 bases of the junction left unmatched. The CDR3 runs to 15 residues. Germline loops: CDR1 MNHNS, CDR2 SASEGT. CDR3 coding DNA: TGTGCCAGCAGTTCCCGGACAGGGCCCACAGATACGCAGTATTTT. Translation: CASSSRTGPTDTQYF.

The rearrangement uses TRBV7-9 and TRBJ1-1; D unclear. Germline V gives CDR1 SEHNR, CDR2 FQNEAQ (reference sequence). The CDR3 contains 14 residues. With 4 bases removed from V and 1 base from J, the gap between germline ends came to 10 bases. The CDR3 coding sequence is TGTGCCAGCAGCTCCCCGGCGGGGAACACTGAAGCTTTCTTT. Translated, it gives CASSSPAGNTEAFF.

V usage is TRBV10-2 and J usage is TRBJ1-5; no clear D gene. The CDR3 is 14 amino acids. Trimming took 7 bases from V and 1 from J, leaving 11 bases between them. CDR1 WSHSY and CDR2 SAAADI come from the germline V gene. The CDR3 DNA sequence: TGCGCCAGCACTCCTAGTGGCAGCAATCAGCCCCAGCATTTT. The encoded protein is CASTPSGSNQPQHF.

The V gene is TRBV6-5, the J gene TRBJ1-5; D perhaps matches TRBD1 (5 bases). CDR3 length: 15 residues. The V end lost 5 bases, the J end lost 2 bases, and 13 bases lay between the germline ends. The V gene's germline CDR1 is MNHEY and CDR2 SVGAGI. CDR3 nucleotide sequence: TGTGCCAGCAGTCGGACACCCTTGGGCAATCAGCCCCAGCATTTT. Its protein is CASSRTPLGNQPQHF.

The CDR3 region has the DNA TGCGCCAGCAGCGGGCAGGGGGCCGGGGAGCTGTTTTTT. Protein: CASSGQGAGELFF. This chain connects TRBV4-1 to TRBJ2-2, with 7 bases fitting TRBD1. Germline V gene data show CDR1 as MGHRA and CDR2 as YSYEKL. V trimming: 5 bases; J trimming: 6 bases; junction bases outside the gene matches: 3. The length of the CDR3 is 13 residues.

The rearrangement joins TRBV9 to TRBJ2-7; possible D gene TRBD1, 7 bases. V was pared by 3 bases and J by 7 bases, with 20 bases between. Germline V gene data show CDR1 as SGDLS and CDR2 as YYNGEE. This CDR3 contains 15 residues. The CDR3 here is CASSAEGTGVEEQYF. The CDR3 DNA is TGTGCCAGCAGCGCGGAGGGAACAGGGGTTGAAGAGCAGTACTTC.

This rearrangement joins TRBV5-4 to TRBJ1-2; a weak D match, TRBD1 (5 bases). The length of the CDR3 is 13 residues. V was trimmed by 4 bases and J by 8 bases, leaving 15 bases between them. Per germline, CDR1 SGHNT and CDR2 YYREEE (reference sequence). CDR3 sequence: CASSQIGGEGYTF. The CDR3 DNA follows: TGTGCCAGCAGCCAGATCGGGGGGGAAGGCTACACCTTC.

V and J are TRBV28 and TRBJ2-1; D gene uncertain. The germline V and J ends were trimmed by 8 bases and 12 bases, with 17 bases remaining between them. Looked up from germline, CDR1 is MDHEN and CDR2 is SYDVKM. The CDR3 runs 12 residues. The DNA for the CDR3 is TGTGCCAGCGCCCTCCAGGCTAGTCGGCAGTTCTTC. The encoded protein is CASALQASRQFF.

J is TRBJ2-3 and V is TRBV29-1; 11 nucleotides align to TRBD1. The J segment lost 1 base and the V segment lost 3 bases, leaving 3 bases of the junction unmatched. Germline V gene data show CDR1 as SQVTM and CDR2 as ANQGSEA. The CDR3 sequence is 15 residues long. This CDR3 reads CSVEDRGQGTDTQYF. For the CDR3, the DNA is TGCAGCGTTGAGGACAGGGGGCAGGGCACAGATACGCAGTATTTT.

J is TRBJ2-2 and V is TRBV2; D perhaps matches TRBD1 (5 bases). Germline CDR1 and CDR2: SNHLY and FYNNEI. Trimming stripped 2 bases from V and 0 bases from J, with 10 bases between. This CDR3 has 16 amino acids. The CDR3 bases are TGTGCCAGCAGTGAAAGGGGTCCCACGAACACCGGGGAGCTGTTTTTT. As protein: CASSERGPTNTGELFF.

This clone was seen a single time. The sample carries other DNA sequences with the same CDR3. J is TRBJ1-5 and V is TRBV10-2; 7 bases map to TRBD1. The V and J ends lost 8 bases and 3 bases, in that order; junction bases with no gene match: 4. The CDR3 totals 13 residues. The germline V gene encodes CDR1 WSHSY and CDR2 SAAADI. CDR3 in DNA: TGCGCCAGCCGAGGACAGGTCAATCAGCCCCAGCATTTT. Its translation: CASRGQVNQPQHF.

The J gene is TRBJ1-5, the V gene TRBV19; D not certain. Germline CDR1 LNHDA, CDR2 SQIVND (reference sequence). V lost 4 bases and J lost 7, with 14 bases in between. The CDR3 runs to 14 residues. The CDR3, as DNA: TGTGCCAGTAGTAGGTGGGAGGTTCCCCAGCCCCAGCATTTT. Translation gives CASSRWEVPQPQHF.

This chain connects TRBV9 to TRBJ2-3; possible D gene TRBD2, 8 bases. Germline V lookup: CDR1 SGDLS, CDR2 YYNGEE. Trimming shortened V by 0 bases and J by 0 bases, and 14 bases separated the two germline ends. The CDR3 contains 17 residues. The CDR3 here is CASSVGIAGQSTDTQYF. The DNA for the CDR3 is TGTGCCAGCAGCGTAGGAATAGCGGGACAGAGCACAGATACGCAGTATTTT. Variable domain in full (rest from reference TRBV9 and TRBJ2-3): DSGVTQTPKHLITATGQRVTLRCSPRSGDLSVYWYQQSLDQGLQFLIQYYNGEERAKGNILERFSAQQFPDLHSELNLSSLELGDSALYFCASSVGIAGQSTDTQYFGPGTRLTVL.